Here is one T cell receptor beta chain with its context. The clone's antigen remains unknown. Base qualities are not provided; no much larger clone lies one nucleotide away. Participants in the prospective study were enrolled through a virtual design, were aged about 18 to 90 years, and lived in about 25 United States geographic areas. In the prospective study, cohorts were assigned on the basis of participant-reported clinical history obtained from a screening survey and a study questionnaire. Recovered participants in ImmuneRACE Cohort 3 were defined as having two consecutive negative NP/OP PCR tests, clearance from a healthcare professional, or resolution of symptoms. In the prospective study, whole blood, serum and a nasopharyngeal or oropharyngeal swab were collected from each participant by mobile phlebotomists. Participants in the prospective study had the option to provide additional blood draws and questionnaires over a roughly 2-month period. Prospective study blood samples were shipped either frozen or at room temperature before DNA extraction.

The sample originates from a study of blood T cell repertoires in COVID-19 (TCRdb year 2020). With regard to the full study: Samples from collaborators originated in the United States, Italy and Spain and spanned both the acute and convalescent phases of COVID-19. The samples were drawn from two sources: the first 160 participants of the ongoing ImmuneRACE study, and 950 to 1,500 subjects contributed by 6 global collaborators. The prospective study material was composed of cDNA or gDNA derived from T cells, B-cell-depleted T cells, or PBMCs. The repertoires were released in a freely available public database meant as a resource for research on the immune response to SARS-CoV-2. HLA class I and class II types, where available, came from metadata supplied by the sample provider rather than from assay-based typing. Sample metadata almost always included a de-identified subject ID, COVID-19 status, age in years and sex. Subjects who had been exposed to COVID-19, were actively infected with it, or had recovered from it provided the deeply sampled blood TCRbeta repertoires that made up the dataset.

Study-wide findings and limitations: The quantity of clinical and demographic metadata differed by source and by participant and was supplied without curation.

TCRbeta CDR3 regions were amplified from genomic DNA using the immunoSEQ Assay, a bias-controlled multiplex PCR. Per the source publication's procedure: Within the assay, amplification of reference gene primers was used to estimate how many nucleated cells each sample contained. To quantify the absolute abundance of each unique TCRbeta CDR3 rearrangement, sequence reads were collapsed and filtered. For each sample, productive Simpson clonality was calculated as the square root of Simpson's diversity index over productive rearrangements. In TCRdb, the immuneACCESS table is reduced to in-frame sequences with V and J assigned. These tables do not hold every clone; where another copy was compared, an unresolved V gene accounts for under half, and the others remain unexplained. V, J and clone size derive from that table, while D and trimming were established from the DNA sequence. Within this sample are about 350,000 clones, with about 89% of them counted one time only. The ten largest clones add up to approximately 5% of the sample.

The TCR originated in a woman aged 25 to 45 who had recovered from COVID-19. Sequencing was done on a sample of PBMCs or T cells enriched from blood (not recorded which).

The nucleotide sequence is given as TGCGCCAGCAGCCTTACCCTGCTACAGGGGGCCGGAAACACCATATATTTT. Its protein is CASSLTLLQGAGNTIYF. In this chain, TRBV4-1 is recombined with TRBJ1-3; TRBD1 matches 9 bases in the middle. As encoded in the germline V gene, CDR1 is MGHRA while CDR2 is YSYEKL. The CDR3 measures 17 amino acids from cysteine to phenylalanine. Kept here is only the CDR3 DNA, which spans 51 bases and is read in frame from base 1. V and J are trimmed by 4 bases and 4 bases, and the gene matches miss 11 bases of the junction.